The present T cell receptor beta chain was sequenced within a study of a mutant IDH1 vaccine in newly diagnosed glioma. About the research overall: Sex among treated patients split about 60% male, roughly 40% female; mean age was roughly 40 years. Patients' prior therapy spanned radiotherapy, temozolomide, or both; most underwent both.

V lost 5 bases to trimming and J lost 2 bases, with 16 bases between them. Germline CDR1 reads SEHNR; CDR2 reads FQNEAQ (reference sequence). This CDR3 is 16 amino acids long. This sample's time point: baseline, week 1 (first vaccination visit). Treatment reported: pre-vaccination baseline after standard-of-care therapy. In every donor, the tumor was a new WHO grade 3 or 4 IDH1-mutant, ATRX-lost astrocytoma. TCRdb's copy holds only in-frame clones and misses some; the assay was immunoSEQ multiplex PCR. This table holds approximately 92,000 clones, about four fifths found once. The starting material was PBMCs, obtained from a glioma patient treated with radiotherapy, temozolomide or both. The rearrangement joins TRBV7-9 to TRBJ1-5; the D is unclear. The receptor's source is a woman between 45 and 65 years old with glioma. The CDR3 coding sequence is TGTGCCAGCAGCCCCAACGCCCCCCCCGGCAATCAGCCCCAGCATTTT. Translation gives CASSPNAPPGNQPQHF.